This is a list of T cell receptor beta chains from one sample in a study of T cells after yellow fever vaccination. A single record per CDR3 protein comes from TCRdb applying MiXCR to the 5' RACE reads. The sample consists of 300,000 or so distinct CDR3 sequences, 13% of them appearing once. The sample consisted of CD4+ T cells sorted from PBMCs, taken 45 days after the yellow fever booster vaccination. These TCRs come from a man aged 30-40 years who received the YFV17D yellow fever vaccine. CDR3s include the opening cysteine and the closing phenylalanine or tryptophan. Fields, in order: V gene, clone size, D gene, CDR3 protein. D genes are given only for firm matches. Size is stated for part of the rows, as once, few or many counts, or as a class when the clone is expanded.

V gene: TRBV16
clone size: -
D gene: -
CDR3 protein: CASAIDTPYQPQHF

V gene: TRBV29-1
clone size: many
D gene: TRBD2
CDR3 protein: CSGGSGRYEQYF

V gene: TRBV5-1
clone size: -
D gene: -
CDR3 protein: CASSLLSPDSVSYEQYF

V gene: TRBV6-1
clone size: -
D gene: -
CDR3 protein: CASSPRLRGSYEQYF

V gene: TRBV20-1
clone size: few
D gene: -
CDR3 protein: CSARDRASTDTQYF

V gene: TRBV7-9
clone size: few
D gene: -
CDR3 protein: CASSPRGGNRNEQYF

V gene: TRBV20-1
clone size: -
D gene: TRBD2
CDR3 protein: CSARMSGRGNEQFF

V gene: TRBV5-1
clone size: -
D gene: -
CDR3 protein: CASSSDTGTFLSNQPQHF

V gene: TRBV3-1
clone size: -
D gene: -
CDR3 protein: CASSHAGTTGELFF

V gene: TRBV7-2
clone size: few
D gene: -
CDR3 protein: CASRKPPEGPYYGYTF

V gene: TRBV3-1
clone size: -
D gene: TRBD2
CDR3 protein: CASSQELGSGAYNEQFF

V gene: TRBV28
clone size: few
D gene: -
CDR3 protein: CASSLSKTGSTEAFF

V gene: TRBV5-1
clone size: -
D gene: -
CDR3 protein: CASSLGSKGHRSTDTQYF

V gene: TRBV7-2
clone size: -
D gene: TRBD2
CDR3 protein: CASSSTSGANTDTQYF

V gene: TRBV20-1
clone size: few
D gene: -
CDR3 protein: CSASHREGWNYGYTF

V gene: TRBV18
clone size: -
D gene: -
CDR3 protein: CASSPAEGGNNQPQHF

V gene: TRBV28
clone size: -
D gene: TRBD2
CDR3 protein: CASSTGTSGPNEQFF

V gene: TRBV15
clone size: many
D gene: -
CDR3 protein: CATSLAPLLTNVLTF

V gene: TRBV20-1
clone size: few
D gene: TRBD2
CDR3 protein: CSARGRVDTQYF

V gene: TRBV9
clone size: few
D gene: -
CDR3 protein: CASSPRTPGPPDTQYF

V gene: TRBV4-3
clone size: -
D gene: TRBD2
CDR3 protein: CASSQAARTSATDTQYF

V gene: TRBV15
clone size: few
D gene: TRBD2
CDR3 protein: CATSRDRRGSSYEQYF

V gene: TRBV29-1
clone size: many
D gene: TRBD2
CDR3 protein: CSEGLAGETQYF

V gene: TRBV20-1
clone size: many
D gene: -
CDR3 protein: CSAHRRGARTEAFF

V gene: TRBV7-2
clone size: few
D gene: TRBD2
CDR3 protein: CASSTGLDTDTQYF

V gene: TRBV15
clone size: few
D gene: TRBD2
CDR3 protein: CATSRTGLAGSYEQYF

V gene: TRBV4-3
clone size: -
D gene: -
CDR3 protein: CASSQEHTRTGELFF

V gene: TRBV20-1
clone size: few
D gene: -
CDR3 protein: CSANKGVGYEQYF

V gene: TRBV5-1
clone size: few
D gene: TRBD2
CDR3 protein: CASGGEGAKNIQYF

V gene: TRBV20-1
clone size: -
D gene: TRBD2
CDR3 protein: CSARATGLLFTDTQYF

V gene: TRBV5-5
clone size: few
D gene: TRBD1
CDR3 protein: CASSPLEGGGETQYF

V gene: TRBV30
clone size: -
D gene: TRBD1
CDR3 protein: CAWSPQLAGGTGELFF

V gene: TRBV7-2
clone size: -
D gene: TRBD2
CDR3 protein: CASSLGFKRDQQFF

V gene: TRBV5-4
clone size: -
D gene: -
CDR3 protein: CASSLESYGYTF

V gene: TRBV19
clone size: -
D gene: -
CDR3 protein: CASSPRQSNQPQHF

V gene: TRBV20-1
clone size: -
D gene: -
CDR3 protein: CSAGPGANSNQPQHF

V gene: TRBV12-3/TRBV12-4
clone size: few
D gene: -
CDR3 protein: CASSLTPSPNTEAFF

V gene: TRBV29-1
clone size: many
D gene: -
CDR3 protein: CSVEVDSGNTIYF

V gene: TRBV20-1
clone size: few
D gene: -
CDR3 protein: CSARDGADTQYF

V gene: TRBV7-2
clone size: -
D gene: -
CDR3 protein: CASSLYTRGRVEYGYTF

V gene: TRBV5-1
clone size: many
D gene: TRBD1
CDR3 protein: CASSPGQGVGNEQFF

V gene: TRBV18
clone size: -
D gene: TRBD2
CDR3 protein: CASSPPGGRAKNEQFF

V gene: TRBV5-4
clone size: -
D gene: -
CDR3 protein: CASSSDPTLNTEAFF

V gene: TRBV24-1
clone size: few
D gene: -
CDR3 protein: CATGNGGAVSTGELFF

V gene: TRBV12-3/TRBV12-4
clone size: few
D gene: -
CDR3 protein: CASSFHRPQETQYF

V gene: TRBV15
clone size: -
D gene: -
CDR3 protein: CATSRAPARGVEQYF

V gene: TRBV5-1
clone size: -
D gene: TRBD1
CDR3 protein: CASSLELQGAGGNTIYF

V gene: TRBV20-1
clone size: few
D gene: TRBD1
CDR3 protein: CSAGQGSGNTIYF

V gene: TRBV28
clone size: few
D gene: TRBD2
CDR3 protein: CASSRGLAGRLTDTQYF

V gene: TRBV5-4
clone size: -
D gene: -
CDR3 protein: CASSLELVETQYF

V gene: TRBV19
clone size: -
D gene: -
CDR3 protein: CASSMGGEWDTQYF

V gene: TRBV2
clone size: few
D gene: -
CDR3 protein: CASSDGQRNSPLHF

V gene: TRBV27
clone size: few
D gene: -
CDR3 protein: CASSRLGAGNYGYTF

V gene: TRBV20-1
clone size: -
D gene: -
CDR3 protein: CSAQGDTSNQPQHF

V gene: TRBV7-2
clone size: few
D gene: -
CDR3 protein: CASLSYNEQFF